These T cell receptor beta chains were read from a single sample in a study of T cells after yellow fever vaccination. In TCRdb, the 5' RACE reads were re-called with MiXCR into one record per CDR3 protein. The sample lists a few hundred thousand distinct CDR3 sequences; around 6.8% were seen once. Sequencing was performed on PBMCs, taken around 45 days after the first yellow fever vaccination. These receptors came from a man aged 18 to 29 who received the YFV17D yellow fever vaccine. The CDR3 runs from the conserved cysteine through the conserved F or W. Each record gives: D gene, V gene, J gene, clone size, CDR3 protein, CDR3 DNA. The D gene is left open where the match is weak. Not every row has a clone size; where given, it reads once, few, many or a size class.

d_gene: NA
v_gene: TRBV12-3/TRBV12-4
j_gene: TRBJ2-5
abundance: few
CDR3aa: CASMMGRYRDRETQYF
CDR3nt: TGTGCCAGCATGATGGGTCGATACCGGGATCGAGAGACCCAGTACTTC

d_gene: NA
v_gene: TRBV20-1
j_gene: TRBJ2-3
abundance: few
CDR3aa: CSASEGLKKRDTQYF
CDR3nt: TGCAGTGCTAGTGAAGGACTAAAAAAGAGAGATACGCAGTATTTT

d_gene: NA
v_gene: TRBV19
j_gene: TRBJ2-3
abundance: few
CDR3aa: CASSPVAWLTHRDTQYF
CDR3nt: TGTGCCAGTAGTCCAGTGGCCTGGTTGACCCATCGGGATACGCAGTATTTT

d_gene: TRBD2
v_gene: TRBV25-1
j_gene: TRBJ2-1
abundance: many
CDR3aa: CASSRLAGYNEQFF
CDR3nt: TGTGCCAGCAGTCGGCTAGCGGGCTACAATGAGCAGTTCTTC

d_gene: NA
v_gene: TRBV5-1
j_gene: TRBJ2-5
abundance: few
CDR3aa: CASSLGSGSETQYF
CDR3nt: TGCGCCAGCAGCTTGGGGTCAGGGTCGGAGACCCAGTACTTC

d_gene: NA
v_gene: TRBV12-3/TRBV12-4
j_gene: TRBJ1-1
abundance: NA
CDR3aa: CTLSLTAATRARDTEAFF
CDR3nt: TGTACCCTCAGTTTGACCGCGGCAACTAGGGCTAGGGACACTGAAGCTTTCTTT

d_gene: NA
v_gene: TRBV19
j_gene: TRBJ2-7
abundance: NA
CDR3aa: CASSIDGGSYEQYF
CDR3nt: TGTGCCAGTAGTATAGATGGCGGGTCCTACGAGCAGTACTTC

d_gene: NA
v_gene: TRBV7-2
j_gene: TRBJ2-4
abundance: NA
CDR3aa: CASSPGVAKNIQYF
CDR3nt: TGTGCCAGCAGCCCCGGGGTAGCCAAAAACATTCAGTACTTC

d_gene: TRBD1
v_gene: TRBV4-2
j_gene: TRBJ2-1
abundance: few
CDR3aa: CASSQGGQGAYEQFF
CDR3nt: TGTGCCAGCAGCCAAGGGGGACAGGGGGCTTATGAGCAGTTCTTC

d_gene: NA
v_gene: TRBV5-1
j_gene: TRBJ1-3
abundance: NA
CDR3aa: CASSSDAGTPVGNTIYF
CDR3nt: TGCGCCAGCAGCTCGGACGCCGGGACGCCCGTAGGAAACACCATATATTTT

d_gene: TRBD2
v_gene: TRBV7-2
j_gene: TRBJ2-3
abundance: few
CDR3aa: CASSPRGASGVRDTQYF
CDR3nt: TGTGCCAGCAGCCCTCGAGGGGCCAGCGGGGTCAGAGATACGCAGTATTTT

d_gene: NA
v_gene: TRBV27
j_gene: TRBJ2-5
abundance: NA
CDR3aa: CASSPIPGPYQETQYF
CDR3nt: TGTGCCAGCAGCCCAATCCCGGGGCCGTACCAAGAGACCCAGTACTTC

d_gene: TRBD2
v_gene: TRBV29-1
j_gene: TRBJ2-1
abundance: few
CDR3aa: CSVDSKGGLGYNEQFF
CDR3nt: TGCAGCGTTGACAGTAAGGGAGGGTTAGGTTACAATGAGCAGTTCTTC

d_gene: TRBD2
v_gene: TRBV20-1
j_gene: TRBJ2-4
abundance: many
CDR3aa: CSAGGGVGGDQYF
CDR3nt: TGCAGTGCTGGCGGGGGAGTGGGGGGTGATCAGTACTTC

d_gene: TRBD2
v_gene: TRBV5-8
j_gene: TRBJ2-1
abundance: NA
CDR3aa: CASSLGLAGGDYNEQFF
CDR3nt: TGTGCCAGCAGCCTCGGACTAGCGGGGGGGGATTACAATGAGCAGTTCTTC

d_gene: NA
v_gene: TRBV20-1
j_gene: TRBJ2-3
abundance: many
CDR3aa: CSARVQGTDTQYF
CDR3nt: TGCAGTGCTAGAGTACAGGGCACAGATACGCAGTATTTT

d_gene: NA
v_gene: TRBV12-3/TRBV12-4
j_gene: TRBJ2-3
abundance: NA
CDR3aa: CASSLTGIHTDTQYF
CDR3nt: TGTGCCAGCAGTTTAACTGGGATACACACAGATACGCAGTATTTT

d_gene: NA
v_gene: TRBV20-1
j_gene: TRBJ1-1
abundance: few
CDR3aa: CSVPSWGADTEAFF
CDR3nt: TGCAGTGTCCCGTCCTGGGGCGCGGACACTGAAGCTTTCTTT